Presented here are 30 T cell receptor beta chains from one specimen sequenced in a study of blood T cell repertoires in COVID-19. TCRdb's copy holds only in-frame clones and misses some; the assay was immunoSEQ multiplex PCR. The repertoire holds 96,000 or so clones, roughly 88% seen once, with 2.9% in the top ten. Sequenced sample: peripheral blood. The source is a woman aged 80 or over with acute or convalescent COVID-19.

V usage is TRBV5-1 and J usage is TRBJ1-4; weak D call: TRBD1 (5 bases). The CDR3 has 17 residues. Trimming removed 4 bases at V and 3 bases at J, with 19 bases between. Looked up from germline, CDR1 is SGHRS and CDR2 is YFSETQ. CDR3 in amino acids: CASSLTGPGGANEKLFF. The CDR3 nucleotides read TGCGCCAGCAGCCTAACGGGCCCCGGGGGAGCTAATGAAAAACTGTTTTTT.

The V gene is TRBV28, the J gene TRBJ2-5; no clear D. There are 15 residues in the CDR3. V shed 4 bases and J shed 1 base, with 13 bases lying between them. Germline lookup yields CDR1 MDHEN and CDR2 SYDVKM. CDR3 loop: CASSYPWAGQETQYF. In DNA form, the CDR3 reads TGTGCCAGCAGTTACCCCTGGGCTGGCCAAGAGACCCAGTACTTC.

The chain carries TRBV29-1 and TRBJ1-1; tentative D call: TRBD1 (6 bases). CDR3 length equals 12 residues. Trimming left V 3 bases short and J 4 bases short, with 9 bases between. Germline CDR1 and CDR2: SQVTM and ANQGSEA. Here the CDR3 reads CSVDRGSTEAFF. The CDR3 nucleotides read TGCAGCGTTGACAGGGGTAGCACTGAAGCTTTCTTT.

V gene TRBV3-1 (or the pseudogene TRBV3-2) combines with J gene TRBJ2-3; 7 bases match TRBD2. The CDR3 runs to 12 residues. Germline V gives CDR1 LGHDT, CDR2 YNNKEL (reference sequence). V dropped 6 bases and J dropped 5; count of bases not matched to a gene: 2. The CDR3 loop reads CASRVAGDTQYF. For the CDR3, the DNA is TGTGCCAGCAGGGTAGCGGGAGATACGCAGTATTTT.

J is TRBJ1-1 and V is TRBV27; D unresolved. The V gene lost 3 bases and the J gene lost 0 bases, with 5 bases spanning the gap. This CDR3 is 13 amino acids long. From germline, CDR1 is MNHEY and CDR2 SMNVEV (reference sequence). Here the CDR3 DNA reads TGTGCCAGCAGTTTTCAGGTGAACACTGAAGCTTTCTTT. Its translation is CASSFQVNTEAFF.

This chain connects TRBV12-5 to TRBJ1-5, with 8 bases matching TRBD1. The CDR3 totals 17 residues. With 3 bases clipped from V and 1 base from J, the junction kept 8 bases outside the gene matches. CDR1 is LGHNT, CDR2 FRNRAP, per germline. CDR3 bases: TGTGCTAGTGGTTTCCCCCCGACAGGGGAGAGCAATCAGCCCCAGCATTTT. Protein sequence: CASGFPPTGESNQPQHF. Combining the CDR3 with reference TRBV12-5 and TRBJ1-5 gives the whole variable domain DARVTQTPRHKVTEMGQEVTMRCQPILGHNTVFWYRQTMMQGLELLAYFRNRAPLDDSGMPKDRFSAEMPDATLATLKIQPSEPRDSAVYFCASGFPPTGESNQPQHFGDGTRLSIL.

This chain links TRBV3-1 (or the pseudogene TRBV3-2) with TRBJ2-1; possibly TRBD2 for D (8 bases). Germline-derived CDR1 and CDR2 are LGHDT and YNNKEL (reference sequence). This CDR3 is 16 amino acids long. The V end lost 5 bases, the J end lost 8 bases, and 22 bases lay between the germline ends. The CDR3 sequence: CASSILPGLGGDEQFF. The CDR3 coding sequence is TGTGCCAGCAGCATTCTCCCGGGACTAGGGGGCGATGAGCAGTTCTTC.

The chain employs TRBV30 and TRBJ1-4; 9 nucleotides line up with TRBD1. The germline V gene has CDR1 GTSNPN and CDR2 SVGIG (reference sequence). Trimming cost V 3 bases and J 7 bases; bases outside gene matches: 6. There are 14 residues in the CDR3. The CDR3 is CAWSAGTGTEKLFF. Here the CDR3 DNA reads TGTGCCTGGAGCGCCGGGACAGGGACTGAAAAACTGTTTTTT.

This clone was seen once. The V and J genes are TRBV4-1 and TRBJ1-5; a possible D gene is TRBD1 (6 bases). The CDR3 runs to 19 residues. V lost 0 bases and J 2 bases, leaving 20 bases between the germline ends. Per germline, CDR1 MGHRA and CDR2 YSYEKL. The CDR3 is CASSQDQTGSGVGNQPQHF. The CDR3 coding sequence is TGCGCCAGCAGCCAAGATCAAACGGGATCAGGGGTCGGCAATCAGCCCCAGCATTTT.

This chain links TRBV19 with TRBJ2-1, with TRBD1 matching over 8 bases. Germline CDR1 reads LNHDA; CDR2 reads SQIVND (reference sequence). The CDR3 is 14 amino acids. V was pared by 4 bases and J by 9 bases, with 8 bases of the junction left unmatched. The CDR3 DNA reads TGTGCCAGTAGTAAAACAGGGGGTAAGAGTGAGCAGTTCTTC. Encoded protein: CASSKTGGKSEQFF.

The gene calls are TRBV11-3 and TRBJ2-3; 9 bases line up with TRBD2. The trim removed 1 base at V and 0 bases at J, leaving 2 bases unmatched. Looked up from germline, CDR1 is SGHNT and CDR2 is YENEEA. The CDR3 has 16 residues. The CDR3 DNA reads TGTGCCAGCAGCTTAGGACTAGCGGAGAGCACAGATACGCAGTATTTT. The encoded protein is CASSLGLAESTDTQYF. The full variable domain, completed using reference TRBV11-3 and TRBJ2-3, is EAGVVQSPRYKIIEKKQPVAFWCNPISGHNTLYWYLQNLGQGPELLIRYENEEAVDDSQLPKDRFSAERLKGVDSTLKIQPAELGDSAVYLCASSLGLAESTDTQYFGPGTRLTVL.

V is TRBV19 and J is TRBJ2-7; 10 bases line up with TRBD1. Germline V gene lookup returns CDR1 LNHDA and CDR2 SQIVND (reference sequence). V lost 4 bases to trimming and J lost 2 bases; unmatched junction nucleotides: 5. There are 15 residues in the CDR3. The CDR3 DNA sequence: TGTGCCAGTAGTACCCGGGACAGGGGCGCCTACGAGCAGTACTTC. It translates to CASSTRDRGAYEQYF.

The rearrangement joins TRBV25-1 to TRBJ1-6; perhaps TRBD1 as D (6 bases). The CDR3 runs to 14 residues. Germline V gene sequence: CDR1 MGHDK, CDR2 SYGVNS. The V gene lost 8 bases and the J gene lost 6 bases, with 14 bases spanning the gap. The DNA of the CDR3 is TGTGCCAGCGGGTGGCAGGGGAGTAATTCACCCCTCCACTTT. Translation gives CASGWQGSNSPLHF.

The chain combines TRBV7-3 with TRBJ2-1; D perhaps matches TRBD2 (5 bases). This CDR3 has 16 amino acids. Trimming shortened V by 1 base and J by 6 bases, and 16 bases separated the two germline ends. Germline CDR1 reads SGHTA; CDR2 reads FQGTGA. The CDR3 protein is CASSLISGLPRNEQFF. As DNA, the CDR3 is TGTGCCAGCAGCTTAATAAGTGGACTCCCTCGCAATGAGCAGTTCTTC.

The chain recombines TRBV19 with TRBJ2-1; perhaps TRBD1 as D (6 bases). Germline loops: CDR1 LNHDA, CDR2 SQIVND (reference sequence). CDR3 length: 16 amino acids. V lost 4 bases and J 3 bases, leaving 16 bases between the germline ends. In DNA form, the CDR3 reads TGTGCCAGTAGTAGACCCCCGGGACAAGACTACAATGAGCAGTTCTTC. This sequence encodes CASSRPPGQDYNEQFF. The full variable domain, with the rest looked up from reference TRBV19 and TRBJ2-1, is DGGITQSPKYLFRKEGQNVTLSCEQNLNHDAMYWYRQDPGQGLRLIYYSQIVNDFQKGDIAEGYSVSREKKESFPLTVTSAQKNPTAFYLCASSRPPGQDYNEQFFGPGTRLTVL.

J is TRBJ1-3 and V is TRBV18, with 8 bases fitting TRBD1. The ends lost 1 base at V and 4 bases at J; junction bases unmatched: 6. Looked up from germline, CDR1 is KGHSH and CDR2 is LQKENI. CDR3 length: 16 amino acids. Here the CDR3 reads CASSPQQGADGNTIYF. In DNA form, the CDR3 reads TGTGCCAGCTCACCACAGCAGGGGGCGGACGGAAACACCATATATTTT.

The chain joins TRBV7-8 to TRBJ2-3, with 8 bases that match TRBD2. The CDR3 runs to 15 residues. V lost 8 bases, J lost 1 base, and 8 bases stayed unmatched. Germline assignment: CDR1 SGHVS and CDR2 FQNEAQ. The CDR3 loop reads CASGVSGRGTDTQYF. CDR3 nucleotides: TGTGCCAGCGGGGTGTCCGGGAGGGGCACAGATACGCAGTATTTT.

In nucleotides, the CDR3 is TGTGCCAGCTCACCCGGGACTAGAGGCTCCTACGAGCAGTACTTC. Translating gives CASSPGTRGSYEQYF. The chain links TRBV18 to TRBJ2-7; 8 bases line up with TRBD2. Germline V CDR1 and CDR2: KGHSH, LQKENI. The CDR3 length is 15 residues. V shed 3 bases, J shed 0 bases, and the junction held 4 bases outside the gene matches. Drawing the rest from reference TRBV18 and TRBJ2-7, the complete variable domain is NAGVMQNPRHLVRRRGQEARLRCSPMKGHSHVYWYRQLPEEGLKFMVYLQKENIIDESGMPKERFSAEFPKEGPSILRIQQVVRGDSAAYFCASSPGTRGSYEQYFGPGTRLTVT.

This clone came up once. The chain uses TRBV18 and TRBJ2-5; 7 positions match TRBD1. Germline CDR1 and CDR2: KGHSH and LQKENI. The CDR3 runs 15 residues. Trimming took 5 bases from V and 1 from J; bases not matched to a gene: 7. CDR3 in DNA: TGTGCCAGCTCATTCACCAGGGGGAGCCAAGAGACCCAGTACTTC. This gives the protein CASSFTRGSQETQYF.

CDR3 in amino acids: CASRPPTGQGVGEQYF. The CDR3 DNA reads TGTGCCAGCAGGCCCCCCACGGGACAGGGAGTGGGCGAGCAGTACTTC. The chain recombines TRBV28 with TRBJ2-7; TRBD1 matches 9 bases. The CDR3 extends over 16 amino acids. The germline V gene encodes CDR1 MDHEN and CDR2 SYDVKM. Unmatched junction bases numbered 15, after V lost 6 bases and J lost 6 bases.

The chain carries TRBV5-6 and TRBJ1-1; TRBD1 aligns across 7 bases. CDR3 size: 15 residues. After removal of 4 bases from V and 0 bases from J, the junction contained 6 bases not matched to a gene. Germline V gene sequence: CDR1 SGHDT, CDR2 YYEEEE. CDR3 sequence reads: CASSRQGHMNTEAFF. CDR3 nucleotide sequence: TGTGCCAGCAGCCGACAGGGTCACATGAACACTGAAGCTTTCTTT.

This chain links TRBV7-2 with TRBJ1-2; a weak D match, TRBD1 (5 bases). Deletions cut 0 bases from V and 8 bases from J, with 10 bases between. The germline CDR1 and CDR2 sequences are SGHTA and FQGNSA. This CDR3 comprises 13 residues. The CDR3 spells CASSLARVGGYTF. The DNA of the CDR3 is TGTGCCAGCAGCTTAGCCAGGGTAGGCGGCTACACCTTC.

This clone appeared a single time. The chain links TRBV7-9 to TRBJ1-5; 7 bases line up with TRBD1. Trimming took 5 bases from V and 4 from J; bases not matched to a gene: 2. Germline values: CDR1 SEHNR, CDR2 FQNEAQ (reference sequence). The CDR3 extends over 13 amino acids. The CDR3 is CASSGTANQPQHF. In nucleotides, the CDR3 is TGTGCCAGCAGCGGGACAGCGAATCAGCCCCAGCATTTT.

The chain has TRBV7-9 and TRBJ1-6; no reliable D call. Germline CDR1 reads SEHNR; CDR2 reads FQNEAQ (reference sequence). The V end lost 1 base, the J end lost 7 bases, and 11 bases lay between the germline ends. CDR3 length equals 15 residues. The CDR3 region is CASSLGGGRNSPLHF. CDR3 bases: TGTGCCAGCAGCTTAGGGGGAGGCAGGAATTCACCCCTCCACTTT.

As concerns this clone: Other nucleotide sequences in the sample specify the same CDR3. The chain uses TRBV18 and TRBJ2-3, with 12 bases lining up with TRBD2. V shed 3 bases, J shed 0 bases, and the junction held 4 bases outside the gene matches. This CDR3 region has 17 residues. Germline CDR1 reads KGHSH; CDR2 reads LQKENI. This CDR3 is CASSPPGTSGSTDTQYF. In nucleotides, the CDR3 is TGTGCCAGCTCACCCCCAGGGACTAGCGGGAGCACAGATACGCAGTATTTT.

This clone came up once. The chain carries TRBV5-1 and TRBJ2-5; TRBD2 aligns across 8 bases. The CDR3 extends over 15 amino acids. Per germline, CDR1 SGHRS and CDR2 YFSETQ. The V and J ends lost 2 bases and 2 bases, in that order; junction bases with no gene match: 5. CDR3 nucleotide sequence: TGCGCCAGCAGCTTACAAGCGGGGGAGCAAGAGACCCAGTACTTC. Amino acids: CASSLQAGEQETQYF.

The rearrangement uses TRBV9 and TRBJ2-2, with 12 bases lining up with TRBD2. This CDR3 is 21 amino acids long. Germline values: CDR1 SGDLS, CDR2 YYNGEE. J lost 1 base, V lost 4 bases, and 17 bases had no gene match. CDR3: CASSFGGERTSGTWNTGELFF. The CDR3 DNA is TGTGCCAGCAGCTTCGGCGGCGAAAGGACTAGCGGGACTTGGAACACCGGGGAGCTGTTTTTT.

The V gene is TRBV29-1, the J gene TRBJ2-2; D may be TRBD1 (6 bases). CDR3 length: 14 amino acids. Germline V gives CDR1 SQVTM, CDR2 ANQGSEA. V lost 1 base and J lost 8, with 14 bases in between. The CDR3 reads CSVEGRGFGGELFF. The CDR3, as DNA: TGCAGCGTTGAAGGCAGGGGCTTTGGTGGGGAGCTGTTTTTT.

The chain carries TRBV28 and TRBJ1-2, with TRBD1 as a possible D gene (6 bases). There are 13 residues in the CDR3. Germline CDR1 and CDR2: MDHEN and SYDVKM. V was cut by 6 bases and J by 3 bases, with 11 bases left in between. CDR3 DNA sequence: TGTGCCAGCAGGGTACCAGGGGACTATGGCTACACCTTC. Translation: CASRVPGDYGYTF.

In this sample, this clone turned up a few times. V usage is TRBV4-1 and J usage is TRBJ2-1, with TRBD2 matching over 9 bases. The CDR3 length is 13 residues. Germline-derived CDR1 and CDR2 are MGHRA and YSYEKL. V gave up 1 base and J gave up 11 bases; unmatched junction bases: 3. CDR3 sequence (DNA): TGCGCCAGCAGCCAAGGACTAGCGGCCCAGCAGTTCTTC. As protein: CASSQGLAAQQFF.